The 23 T cell receptor beta chains below all came from one sample that was sequenced in a study of T cells expressing NK-cell markers. TCRdb re-called the 5' RACE reads and shows each CDR3 protein once, DNA omitted. This listing includes about 550,000 distinct CDR3 sequences. Material for sequencing was blood T cells: a sorted CD56 or NKG2C T cell subset, CD4+ or CD8+ T cells, or bulk PBMC T cells (not recorded which). The origin of the receptors is a young man in good health.

The chain is built from TRBV20-1 and TRBJ1-5; the TCRdb D gene call, TRBD1, has no DNA to confirm it. Germline assignment: CDR1 DFQATT and CDR2 SNEGSKA (reference sequence). This CDR3 region has 18 residues. CDR3 loop: CSARVDRAASYSNQPQHF.

The chain is built from TRBV7-9 and TRBJ2-3. The germline gives CDR1 SEHNR, CDR2 FQNEAQ (reference sequence). The CDR3 is made up of 13 amino acids. The CDR3 reads CASSSKGADTQYF.

The chain is built from TRBV5-1 and TRBJ2-1; TCRdb's D call of TRBD2 is untestable without DNA. The CDR3 is 13 residues long. Germline CDR1 SGHRS, CDR2 YFSETQ. The CDR3 sequence is CASSRRTADEQFF. The whole variable domain, remainder taken from reference TRBV5-1 and TRBJ2-1, is KAGVTQTPRYLIKTRGQQVTLSCSPISGHRSVSWYQQTPGQGLQFLFEYFSETQRNKGNFPGRFSGRQFSNSRSEMNVSTLELGDSALYLCASSRRTADEQFFGPGTRLTVL.

The CDR3 spells CASSLRDSRNEKLFF. The V and J genes are TRBV11-1 and TRBJ1-4; TCRdb selects TRBD1, and the lack of DNA leaves this call unchecked. From germline, CDR1 is SGHAT and CDR2 FQDESV (reference sequence). This CDR3 has 15 amino acids. The variable domain in full, completed from reference TRBV11-1 and TRBJ1-4, reads EAEVAQSPRYKITEKSQAVAFWCDPISGHATLYWYRQILGQGPELLVQFQDESVVDDSQLPKDRFSAERLKGVDSTLKIQPAELGDSAMYLCASSLRDSRNEKLFFGSGTQLSVL.

This chain connects TRBV6-2 or TRBV6-3 to TRBJ1-5; TCRdb lists TRBD1, though no DNA is available to test this call. Germline V gene lookup returns CDR1 MNHEY and CDR2 SVGEGT. The CDR3 is 14 residues long. CDR3 loop: CASTETGRDQPQHF.

The V gene is TRBV20-1, the J gene TRBJ2-3; no DNA is available, so the TRBD2 call from TCRdb remains unchecked. CDR1 is DFQATT, CDR2 SNEGSKA, per germline (reference sequence). This CDR3 is 16 amino acids long. CDR3 protein: CSARDPERGGPDTQYF.

The V and J genes are TRBV12-3 or TRBV12-4 and TRBJ2-1; TCRdb picks TRBD1, but there is no DNA to check that call. This CDR3 spans 15 amino acids. CDR3 sequence: CASIETGTGYNEQFF.

The V and J genes are TRBV20-1 and TRBJ2-1. Germline assignment: CDR1 DFQATT and CDR2 SNEGSKA (reference sequence). CDR3 size: 15 residues. CDR3 protein: CSAPTSIDSYNEQFF.

The J gene is TRBJ2-5, the V gene TRBV12-3 or TRBV12-4; the TCRdb D gene call, TRBD1, has no DNA to confirm it. This CDR3 spans 13 amino acids. CDR3 protein: CASSWGKVETQYF.

V usage is TRBV29-1 and J usage is TRBJ1-1; the D call of TRBD1 rests on TCRdb alone, since no DNA is present to check it. Germline loops: CDR1 SQVTM, CDR2 ANQGSEA. The CDR3 totals 12 residues. The CDR3 sequence: CSGGPGNTEAFF.

This rearrangement joins TRBV5-6 to TRBJ1-4; TCRdb proposes TRBD1, but this gene call is untestable without DNA. The germline V gene has CDR1 SGHDT and CDR2 YYEEEE. The CDR3 runs 14 residues. The chain's CDR3 is CASSITGNNEKLFF.

The chain employs TRBV7-2 and TRBJ1-4. CDR1 and CDR2 from the germline V gene are SGHTA and FQGNSA. The CDR3 has 15 residues. CDR3 residues: CASSLDPIKSAKLFF. Filled out from reference TRBV7-2 and TRBJ1-4, the complete variable domain reads GAGVSQSPSNKVTEKGKDVELRCDPISGHTALYWYRQSLGQGLEFLIYFQGNSAPDKSGLPSDRFSAERTGGSVSTLTIQRTQQEDSAVYLCASSLDPIKSAKLFFGSGTQLSVL.

The chain joins TRBV30 to TRBJ2-3; TCRdb gives TRBD2 as the D gene, but with no DNA this cannot be confirmed. The germline CDR1 and CDR2 sequences are GTSNPN and SVGIG (reference sequence). The CDR3 covers 12 residues. CDR3: CAWSGGPTTQYF.

This CDR3 reads CASNLKAYRASSSYNEQFF. The genes are TRBV11-2 and TRBJ2-1; the TCRdb D gene call, TRBD2, has no DNA to confirm it. Germline CDR1 is SGHAT and CDR2 is FQNNGV. CDR3 length: 19 residues.

The chain couples TRBV20-1 to TRBJ1-5; TCRdb indicates TRBD1, and absent DNA this call remains unverified. Germline assignment: CDR1 DFQATT and CDR2 SNEGSKA (reference sequence). The length of the CDR3 is 14 residues. The CDR3 region is CSAIPATSNQPQHF.

V is TRBV20-1 and J is TRBJ1-2. The length of the CDR3 is 13 residues. Germline loops: CDR1 DFQATT, CDR2 SNEGSKA (reference sequence). The CDR3 is CSARIGRAIGYTF.

The chain employs TRBV9 and TRBJ2-2; TCRdb reports TRBD1, a call that lacks DNA to check it against. CDR3 length: 16 amino acids. CDR1 and CDR2 (germline): SGDLS, YYNGEE. The CDR3 spells CASSVLGQGRSGELFF.

The V gene is TRBV28, the J gene TRBJ1-6; lacking DNA, the TRBD1 call made by TCRdb goes unchecked. Per germline, CDR1 MDHEN and CDR2 SYDVKM. The CDR3 loop spans 14 amino acids. The CDR3 region is CASRRDRVDSPLHF.

The chain joins TRBV20-1 to TRBJ2-5; no DNA is available, so the TRBD2 call from TCRdb remains unchecked. Looked up from germline, CDR1 is DFQATT and CDR2 is SNEGSKA (reference sequence). This CDR3 region has 14 residues. The CDR3 sequence is CSALIDGSPETQYF.

The V call is TRBV7-2, the J call TRBJ1-1. Germline values: CDR1 SGHTA, CDR2 FQGNSA. The CDR3 consists of 17 residues. The CDR3 sequence: CASSLVGVGGLNTEAFF.

This chain uses TRBV7-3 with TRBJ1-2; TCRdb's D gene call, TRBD1, goes unchecked for lack of DNA. Germline V CDR1 and CDR2: SGHTA, FQGTGA. The CDR3 length is 14 residues. CDR3 loop: CASSRTGASGGYTF.

V and J are TRBV29-1 and TRBJ1-2. The CDR3 is 15 residues long. CDR1 and CDR2 (germline): SQVTM, ANQGSEA. The CDR3 loop reads CSALLMKGVGYGYTF.

The chain recombines TRBV12-5 with TRBJ2-3. Germline CDR1 reads LGHNT; CDR2 reads FRNRAP. The CDR3 totals 15 residues. The CDR3 sequence: CASGFSGLSTDTQYF. Full variable domain (remainder filled in from reference TRBV12-5 and TRBJ2-3): DARVTQTPRHKVTEMGQEVTMRCQPILGHNTVFWYRQTMMQGLELLAYFRNRAPLDDSGMPKDRFSAEMPDATLATLKIQPSEPRDSAVYFCASGFSGLSTDTQYFGPGTRLTVL.